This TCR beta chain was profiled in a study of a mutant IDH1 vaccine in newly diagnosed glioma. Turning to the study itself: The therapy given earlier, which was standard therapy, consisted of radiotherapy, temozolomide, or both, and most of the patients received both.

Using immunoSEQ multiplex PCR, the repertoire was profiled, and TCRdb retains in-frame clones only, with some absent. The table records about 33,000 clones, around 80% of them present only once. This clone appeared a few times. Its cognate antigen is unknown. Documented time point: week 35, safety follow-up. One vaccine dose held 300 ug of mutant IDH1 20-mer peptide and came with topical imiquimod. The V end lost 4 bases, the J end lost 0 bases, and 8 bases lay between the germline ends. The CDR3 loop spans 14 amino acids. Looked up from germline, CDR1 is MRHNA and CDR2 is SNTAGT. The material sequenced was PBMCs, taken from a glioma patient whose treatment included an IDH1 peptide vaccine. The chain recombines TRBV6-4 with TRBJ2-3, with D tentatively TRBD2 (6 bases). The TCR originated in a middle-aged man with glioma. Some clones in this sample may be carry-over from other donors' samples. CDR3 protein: CASSVLASTDTQYF. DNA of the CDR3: TGTGCCAGCAGTGTTCTAGCGAGCACAGATACGCAGTATTTT.